This record covers a single T cell receptor beta chain. Data came from immunoSEQ multiplex PCR; TCRdb stores just in-frame clones and leaves some out. The sample carries about 89,000 clones, 85% to 95% recorded once. The data were obtained in a study of OX40 agonist ivuxolimab in advanced cancers. For the study at large: Partial responses were achieved by three patients, one with hepatocellular carcinoma and two with cutaneous melanoma.

This TCR derives from an adult with an advanced solid tumor such as melanoma, head and neck, liver or kidney cancer. This sample comprised CD4+ or CD8+ T cells sorted from blood, obtained in a trial of the OX40 agonist ivuxolimab.

DNA of the CDR3: TGTGCCAGCAGCCACAGGGAGTCCGAGACCCAGTACTTC. Amino acids: CASSHRESETQYF. The J gene is TRBJ2-5, the V gene TRBV6-5, with D maybe TRBD1 (6 bases). The CDR3 has 13 amino acids. Germline lookup yields CDR1 MNHEY and CDR2 SVGAGI. The V and J ends lost 6 bases and 5 bases respectively, with 13 bases between them.